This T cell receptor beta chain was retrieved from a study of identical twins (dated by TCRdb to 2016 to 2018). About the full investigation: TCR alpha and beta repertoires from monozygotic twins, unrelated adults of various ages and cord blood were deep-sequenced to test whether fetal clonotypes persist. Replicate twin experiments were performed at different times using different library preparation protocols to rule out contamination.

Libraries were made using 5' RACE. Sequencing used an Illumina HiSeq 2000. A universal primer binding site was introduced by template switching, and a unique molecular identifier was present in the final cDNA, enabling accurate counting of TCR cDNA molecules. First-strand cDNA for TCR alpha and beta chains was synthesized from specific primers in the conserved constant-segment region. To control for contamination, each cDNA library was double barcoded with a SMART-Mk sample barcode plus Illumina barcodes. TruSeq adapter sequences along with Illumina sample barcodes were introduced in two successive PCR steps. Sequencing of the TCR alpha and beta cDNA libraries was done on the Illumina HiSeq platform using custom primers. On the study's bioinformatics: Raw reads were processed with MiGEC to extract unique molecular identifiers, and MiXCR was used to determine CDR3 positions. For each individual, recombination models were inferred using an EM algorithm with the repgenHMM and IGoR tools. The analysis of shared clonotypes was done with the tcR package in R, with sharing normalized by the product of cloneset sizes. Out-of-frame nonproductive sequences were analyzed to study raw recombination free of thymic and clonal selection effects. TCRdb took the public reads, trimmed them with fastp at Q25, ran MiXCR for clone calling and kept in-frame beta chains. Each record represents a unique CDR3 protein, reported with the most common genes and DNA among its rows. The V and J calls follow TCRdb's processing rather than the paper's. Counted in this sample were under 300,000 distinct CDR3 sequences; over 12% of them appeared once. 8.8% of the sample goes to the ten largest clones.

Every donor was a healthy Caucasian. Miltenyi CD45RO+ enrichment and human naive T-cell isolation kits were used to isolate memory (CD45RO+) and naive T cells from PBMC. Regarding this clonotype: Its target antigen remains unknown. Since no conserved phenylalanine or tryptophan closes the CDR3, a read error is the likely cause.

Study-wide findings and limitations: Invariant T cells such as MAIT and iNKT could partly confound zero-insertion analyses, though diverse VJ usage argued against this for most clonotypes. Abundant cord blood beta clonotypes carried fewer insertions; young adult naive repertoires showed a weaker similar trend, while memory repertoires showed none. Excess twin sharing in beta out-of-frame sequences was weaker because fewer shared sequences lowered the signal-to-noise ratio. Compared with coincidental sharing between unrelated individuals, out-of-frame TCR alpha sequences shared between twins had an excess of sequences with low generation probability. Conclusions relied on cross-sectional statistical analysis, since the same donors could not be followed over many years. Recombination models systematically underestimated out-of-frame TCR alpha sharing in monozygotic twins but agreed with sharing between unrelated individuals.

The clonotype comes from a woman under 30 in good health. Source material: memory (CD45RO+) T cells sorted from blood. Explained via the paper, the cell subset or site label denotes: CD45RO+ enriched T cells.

The DNA sequence reads TGCGCCAGCAGCCCTGGGACTAGCGGGAGCCACAATGAGCAGTTCCTC. Its amino acids are CASSPGTSGSHNEQFL. The rearranged segments are TRBV5-1 and TRBJ2-1, with 14 middle bases fitting TRBD2. The germline V gene gives CDR1 as SGHRS and CDR2 as YFSETQ. The CDR3 totals 16 residues, both ends included. The kept DNA is CDR3 alone, 48 bases in frame from the first base. Trimmed from V: 4 bases; trimmed from J: 5 bases; junction bases lacking a gene match: 5.